This T cell receptor beta chain derives from a study of blood T cell repertoires in COVID-19. As for the study in general: Acute and convalescent COVID-19 specimens originated in the United States, Italy and Spain. Sample material is recorded as cDNA or gDNA derived from T cells, B-cell-depleted T cells, or PBMCs.

In the original processing: Reference gene primer amplification gave estimated nucleated cell counts. Only in-frame clones appear in the TCRdb table, and some are missing; sequencing was by immunoSEQ multiplex PCR. The D gene and trimming were derived from the DNA, and the V and J assignments and clone size from that table. The table includes some 200,000 clones, roughly four fifths detected once. What was sequenced was peripheral blood. This receptor was taken from a woman in her thirties or forties with acute or convalescent COVID-19.

CDR3 protein: CASSQGGTASEAFF. CDR3 bases: TGTGCCAGCAGCCAAGGGGGGACAGCGTCTGAAGCTTTCTTT. The V and J genes are TRBV3-1 (or the pseudogene TRBV3-2) and TRBJ1-1; 7 bases match TRBD1. This CDR3 contains 14 residues. Trimming cost V 1 base and J 6 bases; bases outside gene matches: 5. Germline assignment: CDR1 LGHDT and CDR2 YNNKEL (reference sequence).